The TCR beta chain under discussion was sequenced for a study of blood T cell repertoires in COVID-19. Across the study: Samples taken during acute and convalescent COVID-19 were collected in the United States, Italy and Spain. The cDNA or gDNA used as material had been derived from T cells, B-cell-depleted T cells, or PBMCs.

The CDR3 has 15 residues. CDR1 and CDR2 from the germline V gene are MNHEY and SVGAGI. V was pared by 3 bases and J by 2 bases, with 13 bases between. Profiling relied on immunoSEQ multiplex PCR, and the TCRdb table lists in-frame clones only, not all of them. The sample includes fewer than 300,000 clones, about 85% of them seen just once. Sequenced: peripheral blood. This sequence joins TRBV6-5 and TRBJ1-1; weak D call: TRBD1 (6 bases). This TCR derives from a human donor in a cohort sampled during active COVID-19. CDR3 amino acids: CASSYQGLANTEAFF. CDR3 nucleotide sequence: TGTGCCAGCAGTTATCAGGGGTTAGCTAACACTGAAGCTTTCTTT.